What follows are 21 T cell receptor beta chains derived from one specimen sequenced in a study of shared clonotypes between healthy human individuals (TCRdb year 2020). Library method: the immunoSEQ multiplex PCR assay. TCRdb's version of the immuneACCESS table is confined to in-frame rearrangements and falls short of the full clone set. An unresolved V gene accounts for under half of the shortfall where checked; the remainder is of unknown origin. This sample holds roughly 2.2 million clones; around 93% were observed only once. 0.37% of the sample rests with the top ten. The sample consisted of naive CD4+ T cells from PBMCs. The sample's cell subset or site label, in plain terms: CD45RA+ positively selected. Receptor source: a man aged 18 to 35 in good health. Some clones in this sample may be carry-over from other donors' samples.

The genes are TRBV2 and TRBJ1-4; D perhaps matches TRBD1 (5 bases). The V gene lost 8 bases and the J gene lost 7 bases, with 14 bases spanning the gap. CDR3 length: 13 amino acids. Germline V CDR1 and CDR2: SNHLY, FYNNEI. The chain's CDR3 is CASGQVGVEKLFF. CDR3 nucleotide sequence: TGTGCCAGCGGACAAGTGGGTGTTGAAAAACTGTTTTTT.

The rearrangement uses TRBV11-3 and TRBJ1-1; weak D call: TRBD1 (6 bases). This CDR3 spans 13 amino acids. Germline assignment: CDR1 SGHNT and CDR2 YENEEA. V was shortened by 5 bases and J by 4 bases, with 11 bases between the two germline ends. CDR3 DNA: TGTGCCAGCAGCATGGGGGCGCGCACTGAAGCTTTCTTT. Encoded protein: CASSMGARTEAFF.

V and J are TRBV30 and TRBJ2-7, with a possible D match to TRBD2 (6 bases). This CDR3 is built from 12 residues. The V end lost 3 bases, the J end lost 3 bases, and 9 bases lay between the germline ends. Germline V CDR1 and CDR2: GTSNPN, SVGIG (reference sequence). The CDR3 spells CAWRGGGYEQYF. CDR3 nucleotide sequence: TGTGCCTGGAGGGGGGGAGGCTACGAGCAGTACTTC.

The V and J genes are TRBV7-9 and TRBJ1-2, with TRBD1 matching 10 bases. This CDR3 spans 17 amino acids. Germline assignment: CDR1 SEHNR and CDR2 FQNEAQ (reference sequence). V lost 0 bases and J lost 3; bases outside the gene matches: 7. The CDR3 nucleotides read TGTGCCAGCAGCTTAGCTTATTCGACAGGGGGCGACTATGGCTACACCTTC. This sequence encodes CASSLAYSTGGDYGYTF.

V is TRBV28 and J is TRBJ1-5; 12 nucleotides line up with TRBD1. The V and J ends lost 6 bases and 1 base, in that order; junction bases with no gene match: 4. This CDR3 is 16 amino acids long. Per the germline V gene, CDR1 is MDHEN and CDR2 is SYDVKM. The CDR3 DNA reads TGTGCCAGCAGGGGGACAGGGGGCTTGAGCAATCAGCCCCAGCATTTT. Its translation: CASRGTGGLSNQPQHF.

The rearrangement links TRBV27 to TRBJ2-1, with TRBD2 identical over 8 bases. The CDR3 has 16 residues. After removal of 5 bases from V and 4 bases from J, the junction contained 10 bases not matched to a gene. Germline V gene sequence: CDR1 MNHEY, CDR2 SMNVEV (reference sequence). CDR3 sequence reads: CASSRAGTSIYNEQFF. The CDR3 region has the DNA TGTGCCAGCAGTAGAGCCGGGACTAGTATATACAATGAGCAGTTCTTC.

The V call is TRBV19, the J call TRBJ2-1; D unresolved. The ends were cut back, 3 bases at V and 9 bases at J, with 9 bases in the middle. Germline CDR1 reads LNHDA; CDR2 reads SQIVND (reference sequence). This CDR3 comprises 12 residues. This CDR3 is CASSMGVGEQFF. The CDR3 DNA sequence: TGTGCCAGTAGTATGGGCGTGGGTGAGCAGTTCTTC. Combining the CDR3 with reference TRBV19 and TRBJ2-1 gives the whole variable domain DGGITQSPKYLFRKEGQNVTLSCEQNLNHDAMYWYRQDPGQGLRLIYYSQIVNDFQKGDIAEGYSVSREKKESFPLTVTSAQKNPTAFYLCASSMGVGEQFFGPGTRLTVL.

This clone was seen more than once but under ten times. The chain joins TRBV25-1 to TRBJ1-3; 8 bases are shared with TRBD1. The CDR3 loop spans 15 amino acids. Trimming at V came to 5 bases and at J to 2 bases, leaving 5 bases not matched to a gene. Germline assignment: CDR1 MGHDK and CDR2 SYGVNS. The chain's CDR3 is CASSPPTGAGNTIYF. DNA for the CDR3: TGTGCCAGCAGTCCTCCGACAGGGGCTGGAAACACCATATATTTT.

CDR3 protein: CASSWGKDTIYF. The DNA of the CDR3 is TGTGCCAGCAGCTGGGGAAAGGACACCATATATTTT. This chain joins TRBV7-9 and TRBJ1-3; D gene uncertain. The CDR3 consists of 12 residues. CDR1 is SEHNR, CDR2 FQNEAQ, per germline (reference sequence). The germline V and J ends were trimmed by 4 bases and 8 bases, with 9 bases remaining between them.

V gene TRBV5-1 combines with J gene TRBJ2-5, with TRBD1 matching 7 bases. V lost 6 bases and J lost 5; bases outside the gene matches: 10. The CDR3 covers 14 residues. The germline gives CDR1 SGHRS, CDR2 YFSETQ. CDR3 nucleotides: TGCGCCAGCATGAGGGGGCCGGGGCGGGAGACCCAGTACTTC. It encodes CASMRGPGRETQYF.

This chain links TRBV28 with TRBJ2-1; 7 bases are a match to TRBD2. V lost 10 bases, J lost 9 bases, and 12 bases stayed unmatched. The CDR3 loop spans 13 amino acids. Germline CDR1 is MDHEN and CDR2 is SYDVKM. CDR3 in DNA: TGTGCCACCTGGACTAGTAATATGGCTGAGCAGTTCTTC. Its protein product is CATWTSNMAEQFF.

This chain's CDR3 is CASSLDRTPGELFF. The CDR3, as DNA: TGTGCCAGCAGCTTAGATCGGACGCCCGGGGAGCTGTTTTTT. The chain links TRBV7-2 to TRBJ2-2; D is unresolved. Trimming took 1 base from V and 6 from J, leaving 9 bases between them. Germline V gives CDR1 SGHTA, CDR2 FQGNSA. This CDR3 is 14 amino acids long. Based on the CDR3 plus reference TRBV7-2 and TRBJ2-2, the full variable domain is GAGVSQSPSNKVTEKGKDVELRCDPISGHTALYWYRQSLGQGLEFLIYFQGNSAPDKSGLPSDRFSAERTGGSVSTLTIQRTQQEDSAVYLCASSLDRTPGELFFGEGSRLTVL.

The rearrangement links TRBV4-3 to TRBJ2-6; D possibly matches TRBD1 or TRBD2 (6 bases each). Per the germline V gene, CDR1 is LGHNA and CDR2 is YSLEER. This CDR3 region has 18 residues. The V and J ends lost 3 bases and 4 bases respectively, with 19 bases between them. This CDR3 reads CASSQSIGGGAGANVLTF. DNA for the CDR3: TGCGCCAGCAGCCAGAGTATCGGAGGGGGTGCGGGGGCCAACGTCCTGACTTTC.

The chain combines TRBV4-1 with TRBJ2-3; D unclear. Germline assignment: CDR1 MGHRA and CDR2 YSYEKL. V was cut by 5 bases and J by 1 base, with 10 bases left in between. The CDR3 has 14 amino acids. The CDR3 DNA is TGCGCCAGCAGCGATCTAGTGGGCACAGATACGCAGTATTTT. It encodes CASSDLVGTDTQYF.

J is TRBJ2-7 and V is TRBV5-1, with 14 bases fitting TRBD2. CDR3 length: 15 residues. In germline, CDR1 is SGHRS, CDR2 YFSETQ. V gave up 4 bases and J gave up 9 bases; unmatched junction bases: 9. The CDR3 nucleotides are TGCGCCAGCAGCCCGGGGACTAGCGGGAGAGTAGTGCAGTACTTC. Protein sequence: CASSPGTSGRVVQYF.

V and J are TRBV5-1 and TRBJ1-1; D not certain. Germline lookup yields CDR1 SGHRS and CDR2 YFSETQ. V gave up 0 bases and J gave up 0 bases, with 3 bases separating them. The CDR3 length is 13 residues. The CDR3 region is CASSLDLNTEAFF. CDR3 DNA sequence: TGCGCCAGCAGCTTGGACCTGAACACTGAAGCTTTCTTT.

Comments on this clone: Different DNA sequences within this sample yield the same CDR3. CDR3 amino acids: CASSPRGSSYNEQFF. The CDR3 DNA reads TGTGCCAGCAGCCCCAGGGGGAGCTCCTACAATGAGCAGTTCTTC. The chain joins TRBV7-9 to TRBJ2-1; 7 bases map to TRBD1. The J segment lost 0 bases and the V segment lost 5 bases, leaving 4 bases of the junction unmatched. The CDR3 is 15 residues long. Germline V gives CDR1 SEHNR, CDR2 FQNEAQ (reference sequence).

Only one count was recorded for this clone. The J gene is TRBJ2-3, the V gene TRBV5-1; D uncertain. This CDR3 contains 15 residues. Germline V gene lookup returns CDR1 SGHRS and CDR2 YFSETQ. Between the trimmed V and J ends, which lost 3 bases and 4 bases, there was a span of 15 bases. For the CDR3, the DNA is TGCGCCAGCAGCTCCACCCTGGTTGGAGCAGATACGCAGTATTTT. Translating gives CASSSTLVGADTQYF.

Turning to this clone: A much larger clone is a single base away; this may be a read error. The same CDR3 also results from other DNA sequences found in this sample. This sequence joins TRBV30 and TRBJ1-1; D may be TRBD1 (6 bases). The CDR3 sequence is 11 residues long. Germline V gene data show CDR1 as GTSNPN and CDR2 as SVGIG (reference sequence). Trimming cost V 6 bases and J 1 base, with 6 bases left between them. The CDR3 coding sequence is TGTGCCTGCAGGGGGAACACTGAAGCTTTCTTT. Protein product: CACRGNTEAFF.

A word on this clone: Different DNA sequences within this sample yield the same CDR3. The V call is TRBV6-5, the J call TRBJ2-7, with unresolved D. The CDR3 loop spans 11 amino acids. Trimming stripped 4 bases from V and 3 bases from J, with 4 bases between. The germline V gene has CDR1 MNHEY and CDR2 SVGAGI. CDR3 sequence: CASSSDYEQYF. In DNA, the CDR3 is TGTGCCAGCAGTTCGGACTACGAGCAGTACTTC.

The gene calls are TRBV10-3 and TRBJ2-1, with 10 nucleotides matching TRBD2. Looked up from germline, CDR1 is ENHRY and CDR2 is SYGVKD. The CDR3 runs 17 residues. J gave up 0 bases and V 4 bases, and 6 bases lay outside the gene matches. The chain's CDR3 is CAISAPGTSDSYNEQFF. The CDR3 DNA reads TGTGCCATCAGTGCGCCCGGGACTAGCGACTCCTACAATGAGCAGTTCTTC.